This section outlines one T cell receptor (beta chain) sequence together with its context. Its antigen remains unidentified. This entry belongs to a study of OX40 agonist ivuxolimab in advanced cancers. Overall study context: The patients' treatment was ivuxolimab, an agonistic anti-OX40 (CD134) antibody. One patient with hepatocellular carcinoma and two with cutaneous melanoma, three in all, had partial responses.

Whole-study results and caveats: Partial responders treated at 0.1-3.0 mg/kg exhibited clonal expansion among the lowest measured.

Using immunoSEQ multiplex PCR, the repertoire was profiled, and TCRdb retains in-frame clones only, with some absent. Altogether about 20,000 clones are present, approximately 78% being singletons, with the ten largest covering approximately 15%. Germline V gives CDR1 DFQATT, CDR2 SNEGSKA (reference sequence). The V end was cut by 4 bases, the J end by 3 bases, with 1 base between. The CDR3 is made up of 9 amino acids. The chain combines TRBV20-1 with TRBJ2-7; no firm D call. Sequencing used CD4+ or CD8+ T cells sorted from blood, obtained in a trial of the OX40 agonist ivuxolimab. The sequence derives from an adult with an advanced solid tumor such as melanoma, head and neck, liver or kidney cancer. CDR3 DNA sequence: TGCAGTGCTAACTACGAGCAGTACTTC. Its translation: CSANYEQYF.